What follows are 12 T cell receptor beta chains derived from one specimen sequenced in a study of shared T cell receptors in the human thymus. Using immunoSEQ multiplex PCR, the repertoire was profiled, and TCRdb retains in-frame clones only, with some absent. The data contain about 660,000 clones, 87% of them singletons. The sample was also reused in another study, on human thymus T cells.

Specimen: thymocytes. Receptors were obtained from a boy under two years old with a congenital heart defect.

The J gene is TRBJ2-7, the V gene TRBV11-2, with D tentatively TRBD2 (7 bases). Germline lookup yields CDR1 SGHAT and CDR2 FQNNGV. Deletions cut 2 bases from V and 0 bases from J, with 17 bases between. The CDR3 sequence is 17 residues long. The CDR3 nucleotides read TGTGCCAGCAGCTTAATGGGTACGGGGGGCCCCTCCTACGAGCAGTACTTC. Its translation: CASSLMGTGGPSYEQYF.

V gene TRBV15 combines with J gene TRBJ2-5; TRBD2 agrees at 9 bases. The tail of the sequence fits TRBJ2-7 better, so the J call may be wrong. Germline V CDR1 and CDR2: LNHNV, YYDKDF (reference sequence). This CDR3 is built from 16 residues. CDR3 loop: CATSSSQREDSYEQYF. The CDR3 DNA follows: TGTGCCACCAGCAGCTCGCAGCGGGAGGACTCCTACGAGCAGTACTTC.

This clone was detected only once. The genes are TRBV9 and TRBJ2-1; TRBD1 matches at 8 bases. The J segment lost 6 bases and the V segment lost 3 bases, leaving 11 bases of the junction unmatched. The CDR3 spans 16 residues. Germline assignment: CDR1 SGDLS and CDR2 YYNGEE. In DNA form, the CDR3 reads TGTGCCAGCAGCGGACCGGACAGGGCGGGGTTCAATGAGCAGTTCTTC. Its translation: CASSGPDRAGFNEQFF.

This clone was seen a single time. The V and J genes are TRBV2 and TRBJ2-1; TRBD2 matches at 8 bases. This CDR3 region has 14 residues. J lost 12 bases, V lost 7 bases, and 14 bases had no gene match. Germline V gene lookup returns CDR1 SNHLY and CDR2 FYNNEI. CDR3 protein: CASTTTRLRGGQFF. CDR3 coding DNA: TGTGCCAGCACAACCACTAGGCTCCGGGGGGGGCAGTTCTTC. Full variable domain (outside the CDR3, taken from reference TRBV2 and TRBJ2-1): EPEVTQTPSHQVTQMGQEVILRCVPISNHLYFYWYRQILGQKVEFLVSFYNNEISEKSEIFDDQFSVERPDGSNFTLKIRSTKLEDSAMYFCASTTTRLRGGQFFGPGTRLTVL.

The chain joins TRBV14 to TRBJ2-7; 13 nucleotides align to TRBD2. The germline CDR1 and CDR2 sequences are SGHDN and FVKESK. V lost 4 bases to trimming and J lost 5 bases; unmatched junction nucleotides: 14. The CDR3 length is 18 residues. CDR3 amino acids: CASSPGLAGDENRNEQYF. Here the CDR3 DNA reads TGTGCCAGCAGCCCAGGACTAGCGGGAGATGAGAATAGGAACGAGCAGTACTTC.

In its sample, this clone was seen once. The J gene is TRBJ1-6, the V gene TRBV27; a weak D match, TRBD1 (6 bases). V dropped 4 bases and J dropped 0 bases, with 13 bases sitting between them. The CDR3 is 17 amino acids. Looked up from germline, CDR1 is MNHEY and CDR2 is SMNVEV (reference sequence). The CDR3 DNA follows: TGTGCCAGCAGTTATGACAGGCCCAGCTCCTATAATTCACCCCTCCACTTT. This codes for CASSYDRPSSYNSPLHF.

The rearrangement joins TRBV19 to TRBJ1-3; D is ambiguous. Germline CDR1 and CDR2: LNHDA and SQIVND (reference sequence). The CDR3 covers 14 residues. Deletions cut 4 bases from V and 1 base from J, with 8 bases between. In DNA form, the CDR3 reads TGTGCCAGTAGTAGATCGGGGTCTGGAAACACCATATATTTT. This translates into CASSRSGSGNTIYF.

The chain joins TRBV11-3 to TRBJ1-1, with TRBD1 identical over 8 bases. Looked up from germline, CDR1 is SGHNT and CDR2 is YENEEA. This CDR3 is 14 amino acids long. With 5 bases clipped from V and 3 bases from J, the junction kept 5 bases outside the gene matches. CDR3 nucleotides: TGTGCCAGCAGCCGGACAGGGAACGACACTGAAGCTTTCTTT. Its translation is CASSRTGNDTEAFF.

This rearrangement joins TRBV12-5 to TRBJ2-7; D gene unclear. V was cut by 2 bases and J by 2 bases, with 7 bases left in between. The germline V gene has CDR1 LGHNT and CDR2 FRNRAP. There are 13 residues in the CDR3. CDR3 DNA: TGTGCTAGTGGTTTGCCCCAGGCCTACGAGCAGTACTTC. Translated: CASGLPQAYEQYF.

The rearrangement joins TRBV28 to TRBJ2-7, with TRBD2 as a possible D gene (6 bases). The CDR3 extends over 16 amino acids. V lost 4 bases and J 0 bases, leaving 16 bases between the germline ends. The germline CDR1 and CDR2 sequences are MDHEN and SYDVKM. The CDR3 reads CASSWGVEKSSYEQYF. The CDR3 DNA sequence: TGTGCCAGCAGTTGGGGGGTGGAGAAAAGCTCCTACGAGCAGTACTTC.

The chain uses TRBV4-3 and TRBJ2-1, with TRBD2 matching 7 bases. The CDR3 runs to 18 residues. Germline values: CDR1 LGHNA, CDR2 YSLEER. V was clipped by 5 bases and J by 12 bases; unmatched bases: 25. CDR3 bases: TGCGCCAGCAGCGCTGAGGCGATCGGGGAGGGCGCAAAAATCAGGCAGTTCTTC. This translates into CASSAEAIGEGAKIRQFF.

This clone was observed a few times. The chain recombines TRBV6-1 with TRBJ1-3; D gene unclear. CDR1 is MNHNS, CDR2 SASEGT, per germline. This CDR3 region has 15 residues. V shed 4 bases and J shed 2 bases, with 12 bases lying between them. CDR3 amino acids: CASSALRPAGNTIYF. CDR3 nucleotide sequence: TGTGCCAGCAGTGCGCTGCGGCCTGCTGGAAACACCATATATTTT.